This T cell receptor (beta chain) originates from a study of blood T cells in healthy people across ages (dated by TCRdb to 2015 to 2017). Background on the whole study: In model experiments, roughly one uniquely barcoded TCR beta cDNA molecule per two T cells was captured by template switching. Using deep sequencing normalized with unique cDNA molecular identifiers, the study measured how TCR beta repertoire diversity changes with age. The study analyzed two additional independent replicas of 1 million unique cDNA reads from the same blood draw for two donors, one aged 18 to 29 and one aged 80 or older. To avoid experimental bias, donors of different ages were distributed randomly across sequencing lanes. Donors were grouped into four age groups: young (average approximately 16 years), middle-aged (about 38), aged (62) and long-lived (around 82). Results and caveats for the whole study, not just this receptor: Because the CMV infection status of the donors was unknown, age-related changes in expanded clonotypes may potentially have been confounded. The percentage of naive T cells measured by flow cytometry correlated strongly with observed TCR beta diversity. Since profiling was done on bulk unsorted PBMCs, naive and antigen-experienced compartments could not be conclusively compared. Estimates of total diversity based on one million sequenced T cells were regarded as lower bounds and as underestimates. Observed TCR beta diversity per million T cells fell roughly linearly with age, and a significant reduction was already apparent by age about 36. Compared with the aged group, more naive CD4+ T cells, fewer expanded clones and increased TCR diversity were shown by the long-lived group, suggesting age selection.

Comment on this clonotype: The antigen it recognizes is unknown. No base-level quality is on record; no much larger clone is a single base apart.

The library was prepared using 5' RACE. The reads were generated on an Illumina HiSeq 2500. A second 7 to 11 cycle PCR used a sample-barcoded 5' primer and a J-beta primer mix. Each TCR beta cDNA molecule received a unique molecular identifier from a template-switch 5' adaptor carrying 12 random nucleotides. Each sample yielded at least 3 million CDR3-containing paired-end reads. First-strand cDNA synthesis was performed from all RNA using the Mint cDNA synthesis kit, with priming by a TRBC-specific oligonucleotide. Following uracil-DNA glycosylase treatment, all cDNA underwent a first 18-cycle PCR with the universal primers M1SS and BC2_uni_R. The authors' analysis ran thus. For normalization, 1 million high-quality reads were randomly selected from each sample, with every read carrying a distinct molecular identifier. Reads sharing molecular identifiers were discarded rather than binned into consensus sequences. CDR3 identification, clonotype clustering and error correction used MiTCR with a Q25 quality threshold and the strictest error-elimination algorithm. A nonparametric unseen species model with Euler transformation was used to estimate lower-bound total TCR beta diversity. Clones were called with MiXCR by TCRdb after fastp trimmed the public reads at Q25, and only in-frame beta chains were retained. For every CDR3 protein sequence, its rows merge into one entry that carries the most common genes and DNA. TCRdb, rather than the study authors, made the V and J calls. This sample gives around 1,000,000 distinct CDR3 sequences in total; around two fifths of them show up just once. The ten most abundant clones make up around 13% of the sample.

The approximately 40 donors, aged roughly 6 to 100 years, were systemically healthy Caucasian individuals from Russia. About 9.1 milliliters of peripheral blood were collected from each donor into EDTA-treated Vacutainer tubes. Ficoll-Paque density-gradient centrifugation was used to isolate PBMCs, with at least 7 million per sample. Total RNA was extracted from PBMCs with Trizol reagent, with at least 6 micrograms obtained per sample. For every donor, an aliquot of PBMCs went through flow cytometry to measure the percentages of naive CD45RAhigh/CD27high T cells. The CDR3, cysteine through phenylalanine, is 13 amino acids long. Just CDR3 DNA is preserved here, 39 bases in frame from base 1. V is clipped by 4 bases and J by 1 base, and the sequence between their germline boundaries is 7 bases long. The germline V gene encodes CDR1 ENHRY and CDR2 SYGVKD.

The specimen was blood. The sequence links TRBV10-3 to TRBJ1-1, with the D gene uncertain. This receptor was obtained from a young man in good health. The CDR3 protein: CAISVTKNTEAFF. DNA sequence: TGTGCCATCAGTGTGACCAAGAACACTGAAGCTTTCTTT.